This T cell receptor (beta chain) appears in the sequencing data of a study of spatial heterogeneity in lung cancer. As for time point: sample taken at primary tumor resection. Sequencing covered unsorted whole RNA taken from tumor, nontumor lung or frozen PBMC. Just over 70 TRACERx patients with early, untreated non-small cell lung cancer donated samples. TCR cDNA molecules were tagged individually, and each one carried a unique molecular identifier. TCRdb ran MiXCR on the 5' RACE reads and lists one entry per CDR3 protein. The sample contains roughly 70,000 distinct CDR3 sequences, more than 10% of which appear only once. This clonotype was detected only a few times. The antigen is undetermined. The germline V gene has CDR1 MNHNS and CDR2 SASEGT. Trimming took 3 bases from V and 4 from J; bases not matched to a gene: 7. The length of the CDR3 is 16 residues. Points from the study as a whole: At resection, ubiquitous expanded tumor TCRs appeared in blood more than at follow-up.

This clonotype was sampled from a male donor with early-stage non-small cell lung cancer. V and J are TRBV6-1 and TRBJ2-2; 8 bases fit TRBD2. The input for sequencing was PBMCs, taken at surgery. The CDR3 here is CASSDERERVTGELFF. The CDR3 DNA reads TGTGCCAGCAGTGATGAGCGGGAGCGGGTCACCGGGGAGCTGTTTTTT.